This TCR beta chain is drawn from a study of T cell clones after liver transplantation. Study-level background: Samples came from ITN030ST, which attempted immunosuppression withdrawal within 2 years of liver transplantation. As an antigen-independent comparator, third-party-reactive TCRbeta sequences came from pre-transplant mixed lymphocyte reactions. HCV positivity affected three of eight recipients; the rest lacked autoimmune or viral indications. The study's findings and limits: These preliminary findings come from unstandardized post-transplant sampling times.

Germline V gene lookup returns CDR1 GTSNPN and CDR2 SVGIG (reference sequence). CDR3 size: 14 residues. The V end lost 1 base, the J end lost 5 bases, and 12 bases lay between the germline ends. A remark on this clone: Its specificity is not known.

This table comes from immunoSEQ multiplex PCR, and its TCRdb copy is limited to in-frame clones, with some not included. The sample shows 45,000 to 60,000 clones, about nine tenths of them seen only once. This rearrangement joins TRBV30 to TRBJ1-5; possible D gene TRBD1, 6 bases. This TCR came from a human patient who received a liver transplant. Some T cells may arise from the graft donor. The material was CD8+ T cells from blood, obtained 12 months after liver transplant. In DNA, the CDR3 is TGTGCCTGGAGTGCAAGGACAGCCGATCAGCCCCAGCATTTT. This translates into CAWSARTADQPQHF. Looking up the rest from reference TRBV30 and TRBJ1-5 gives the full variable domain: SQTIHQWPATLVQPVGSPLSLECTVEGTSNPNLYWYRQAAGRGLQLLFYSVGIGQISSEVPQNLSASRPQDRQFILSSKKLLLSDSGFYLCAWSARTADQPQHFGDGTRLSIL.